This T cell receptor (beta chain) was recorded in a study of blood T cell repertoires in COVID-19. Clones were read by immunoSEQ multiplex PCR, and TCRdb kept only the in-frame ones, dropping some. Here the sample spans about 30,000 clones, 80% to 90% being singletons. The sequence was obtained from a human donor in a cohort sampled during active COVID-19. The material sequenced was peripheral blood.

CDR3 region: CASSLAQGSSYNSPLHF. DNA for the CDR3: TGTGCCAGCAGCTTAGCGCAGGGGAGCTCCTATAATTCACCCCTCCACTTT. The chain uses TRBV7-2 and TRBJ1-6, with TRBD1 as a possible D gene (6 bases). Germline V gene lookup returns CDR1 SGHTA and CDR2 FQGNSA. Trimming shortened V by 0 bases and J by 0 bases, and 9 bases separated the two germline ends. This CDR3 is built from 17 residues.